This entry lists 27 T cell receptor beta chains sequenced from one sample in a study of early T cells in non-severe SARS-CoV-2 infection. TCRdb ran MiXCR on the 5' RACE reads and lists one entry per CDR3 protein. The sample shows about 80,000 distinct CDR3 sequences, around 11% of them seen only once. The specimen sequenced was whole blood. These TCRs come from an adult who was a healthcare worker with PCR-confirmed SARS-CoV-2 infection or an uninfected control (not recorded which).

The V gene is TRBV20-1, the J gene TRBJ1-1, with D uncertain. The CDR3 is made up of 12 amino acids. Trimming shortened V by 7 bases and J by 3 bases, and 12 bases separated the two germline ends. Germline loops: CDR1 DFQATT, CDR2 SNEGSKA (reference sequence). Written as DNA, the CDR3 is TGCAGTGTAGCGGCGAGGGACACTGAAGCTTTCTTT. Its translation is CSVAARDTEAFF.

Of note for this clonotype: A much larger clonotype is one base distant, so this may be a read error. The chain combines TRBV7-9 with TRBJ2-1, with D perhaps matching TRBD1 (5 bases). This CDR3 is 18 amino acids long. Germline lookup yields CDR1 SEHNR and CDR2 FQNEAQ (reference sequence). V shed 2 bases and J shed 6 bases, with 23 bases lying between them. The CDR3 loop is CASSLKGASRPGLNEQFF. DNA for the CDR3: TGTGCCAGCAGCTTAAAAGGGGCTTCGCGCCCCGGGCTCAATGAGCAGTTCTTC.

This clonotype was counted a few times. The V call is TRBV29-1, the J call TRBJ2-2, with D perhaps being TRBD1 or TRBD2 (5 bases each). There are 12 residues in the CDR3. Germline V gives CDR1 SQVTM, CDR2 ANQGSEA. The V end lost 6 bases, the J end lost 3 bases, and 8 bases lay between the germline ends. The CDR3 protein is CSVVGDTGELFF. CDR3 bases: TGCAGCGTCGTGGGGGACACCGGGGAGCTGTTTTTT.

This sequence joins TRBV11-2 and TRBJ1-5; TRBD1 agrees at 8 bases. This CDR3 region has 16 residues. J lost 11 bases, V lost 5 bases, and 17 bases had no gene match. CDR1 and CDR2 from the germline V gene are SGHAT and FQNNGV. The CDR3 DNA reads TGTGCCAGCAGCCGATCCGGACAGGGCGGGATTAGGGCCCAGCATTTT. Translated: CASSRSGQGGIRAQHF.

This clonotype has a handful of counts. V usage is TRBV3-2 and J usage is TRBJ2-7; the table names TRBD1, a call not compared with the DNA. TRBV3-2 is described as a pseudogene. The CDR3 sequence is 16 residues long. The CDR3 DNA follows: TGTGCCAGCAGCCATCGGAGGCGGGGGTCCCCCTACGAGCAGTACTTC. Protein sequence: CASSHRRRGSPYEQYF.

Concerning this clonotype: A read error may account for a junction end that differs from germline. The gene calls are TRBV6-8 and TRBJ1-1, with 9 bases identical to TRBD1. The CDR3 extends over 19 amino acids. Germline-derived CDR1 and CDR2 are MNHGY and SAAAGT. The chain's CDR3 is CVSISPGQGYVGELAEAFF. As DNA, the CDR3 is TGTGTCAGCATCTCACCGGGACAGGGATACGTAGGTGAACTCGCTGAAGCTTTCTTT.

As concerns this clonotype: A junction end diverges from the germline sequence, so it may reflect a read error. The chain couples TRBV29-1 to TRBJ2-2, with TRBD1 matching over 7 bases. CDR3 size: 13 residues. The germline gives CDR1 SQVTM, CDR2 ANQGSEA. The DNA of the CDR3 is TGCAGCGGTCGGACAGGTTACACCGGGGAGCCGTTTTTT. As protein: CSGRTGYTGEPFF.

This clonotype has at least ten counts. The chain couples TRBV12-3 or TRBV12-4 to TRBJ2-7; maybe TRBD1 (6 bases). The CDR3 is 15 residues long. V was cut by 8 bases and J by 6 bases, with 23 bases left in between. CDR3 sequence: CASRGAGVLLSEQYF. The CDR3 DNA reads as TGTGCCAGCCGGGGAGCAGGGGTCCTTCTTAGCGAGCAGTACTTC.

This clonotype was seen repeatedly, ten times or more. The CDR3 nucleotides read TGTGCCAGCTCACCTCCAGGAGGGGGCGACGAGCAGTACTTC. This encodes CASSPPGGGDEQYF. V gene TRBV18 combines with J gene TRBJ2-7; weak D call: TRBD1 (7 bases). CDR3 length equals 14 residues. V gave up 3 bases and J gave up 5 bases, with 14 bases separating them. The germline V gene has CDR1 KGHSH and CDR2 LQKENI.

This chain uses TRBV5-5 with TRBJ2-5, with D possibly being TRBD2 (5 bases). Trimming cost V 0 bases and J 2 bases, with 11 bases left between them. This CDR3 region has 15 residues. Germline CDR1 reads SGHKS; CDR2 reads YYEKEE (reference sequence). CDR3 amino acids: CASSLAGYSQETQYF. The CDR3 DNA reads as TGTGCCAGCAGCTTGGCGGGATATAGTCAAGAGACCCAGTACTTC.

This clonotype came up a few times. The chain has TRBV4-2 and TRBJ2-3; unclear D gene. From germline, CDR1 is LGHNA and CDR2 YNFKEQ. Trimming took 0 bases from V and 14 from J, leaving 9 bases between them. This CDR3 is built from 11 residues. CDR3 sequence: CASSQESKLYF. The CDR3 nucleotides are TGTGCCAGCAGCCAAGAATCTAAGCTGTATTTT.

This clonotype was recorded many times. The gene calls are TRBV12-3 or TRBV12-4 and TRBJ1-2; D may be TRBD1 (6 bases). V was trimmed by 5 bases and J by 5 bases, leaving 12 bases between them. The CDR3 contains 13 residues. In DNA, the CDR3 is TGTGCCAGCAGTCGGGGGGGCCGGTATGGCTACACCTTC. Translated, it gives CASSRGGRYGYTF.

V is TRBV27 and J is TRBJ2-1; 10 bases are shared with TRBD1. The CDR3 is 15 amino acids. Per germline, CDR1 MNHEY and CDR2 SMNVEV (reference sequence). The J segment lost 0 bases and the V segment lost 7 bases, leaving 3 bases of the junction unmatched. In DNA, the CDR3 is TGTGCCAGCACTAGGACAGGGGGCTCCTACAATGAGCAGTTCTTC. Protein: CASTRTGGSYNEQFF.

As for this clonotype: The junction departs from the called germline gene at one end, perhaps through a read error. V usage is TRBV29-1 and J usage is TRBJ2-3, with 8 bases lining up with TRBD1. The CDR3 spans 11 residues. Germline CDR1 SQVTM, CDR2 ANQGSEA. CDR3 in DNA: TGCAGCGTGACCGCGGACAGGGAGAGGGATTTT. The encoded protein is CSVTADRERDF.

J is TRBJ2-3 and V is TRBV7-2; 12 nucleotides match TRBD2. Germline CDR1 and CDR2: SGHTA and FQGNSA. With V trimmed by 5 bases and J by 0 bases, 6 bases remained unmatched. The CDR3 is 17 residues long. The CDR3 region has the DNA TGTGCCAGCAGCACCCGACTAGCGGGGGCCAGCACAGATACGCAGTATTTT. Its protein product is CASSTRLAGASTDTQYF. The full variable domain, rest sourced from reference TRBV7-2 and TRBJ2-3, is GAGVSQSPSNKVTEKGKDVELRCDPISGHTALYWYRQSLGQGLEFLIYFQGNSAPDKSGLPSDRFSAERTGGSVSTLTIQRTQQEDSAVYLCASSTRLAGASTDTQYFGPGTRLTVL.

This clonotype appeared a few times. The rearrangement links TRBV5-4 to TRBJ1-1, with D perhaps matching TRBD1 (5 bases). V lost 0 bases, J lost 0 bases, and 12 bases lay in between. This CDR3 contains 16 residues. Germline CDR1 and CDR2: SGHNT and YYREEE (reference sequence). The CDR3 bases are TGTGCCAGCAGCTTGGCCAACCGGGGGATGAACACTGAAGCTTTCTTT. As protein: CASSLANRGMNTEAFF.

This clonotype was seen a handful of times. This chain joins TRBV11-2 and TRBJ2-3, with D possibly being TRBD2 (6 bases). The germline V gene encodes CDR1 SGHAT and CDR2 FQNNGV. Trimming cost V 5 bases and J 3 bases, with 15 bases left between them. The length of the CDR3 is 15 residues. CDR3 nucleotide sequence: TGTGCCAGCAGCGGGGCCGGGGGTTTAACAGATACGCAGTATTTT. Amino acids: CASSGAGGLTDTQYF.

This clonotype was detected ten times or more. The CDR3: CASSDTVNTEAFF. The CDR3 DNA follows: TGTGCCAGCAGTGACACGGTGAACACTGAAGCTTTCTTT. The J gene is TRBJ1-1, the V gene TRBV3-1; D not certain. The CDR3 totals 13 residues. V was shortened by 6 bases and J by 0 bases, with 8 bases between the two germline ends. Per the germline V gene, CDR1 is LGHDT and CDR2 is YNNKEL (reference sequence).

This clonotype was seen a handful of times. V and J are TRBV6-2 or TRBV6-3 and TRBJ2-3, with TRBD2 identical over 8 bases. V dropped 5 bases and J dropped 2; count of bases not matched to a gene: 6. CDR1 MNHEY and CDR2 SVGEGT come from the germline V gene. The CDR3 length is 15 residues. The CDR3 DNA reads as TGTGCCAGCAGTATAGCGGGGAAAAACACAGATACGCAGTATTTT. Amino acids: CASSIAGKNTDTQYF.

This clonotype came up many times. The genes are TRBV20-1 and TRBJ2-7; D possibly corresponds to TRBD1 (6 bases). The V gene lost 2 bases and the J gene lost 5 bases, with 7 bases spanning the gap. The length of the CDR3 is 11 residues. Germline assignment: CDR1 DFQATT and CDR2 SNEGSKA (reference sequence). This CDR3 reads CSARRQDEQYF. The CDR3, as DNA: TGCAGTGCTAGAAGACAGGACGAGCAGTACTTC.

This clonotype was seen repeatedly, ten times or more. V usage is TRBV7-8 and J usage is TRBJ2-1; 7 positions match TRBD2. Germline V lookup: CDR1 SGHVS, CDR2 FQNEAQ. With 5 bases clipped from V and 1 base from J, the junction kept 5 bases outside the gene matches. The CDR3 sequence is 15 residues long. The CDR3 sequence: CASSQRGQSYNEQFF. In nucleotides, the CDR3 is TGTGCCAGCAGCCAGCGGGGCCAGTCCTACAATGAGCAGTTCTTC.

V usage is TRBV7-6 and J usage is TRBJ2-3; 11 bases align to TRBD2. From germline, CDR1 is SGHVS and CDR2 FNYEAQ. The V gene end was trimmed by 5 bases and the J gene end by 4 bases; junction bases not matched to a gene: 2. This CDR3 is built from 14 residues. CDR3 sequence reads: CASSRTSGSDTQYF. The CDR3 nucleotides read TGTGCCAGCAGCCGGACTAGCGGGTCAGATACGCAGTATTTT.

The V call is TRBV6-2 or TRBV6-3, the J call TRBJ1-1; possibly TRBD1 for D (6 bases). This CDR3 has 15 residues. Trimming shortened V by 5 bases and J by 8 bases, and 21 bases separated the two germline ends. The germline V gene has CDR1 MNHEY and CDR2 SVGEGT. CDR3 bases: TGTGCCAGCAGTAGACCGGGACAACCGGGAAGAGAAGCTTTCTTT. Its protein product is CASSRPGQPGREAFF.

This clonotype has a handful of counts. This chain connects TRBV7-9 to TRBJ1-2; no clear D. Germline lookup yields CDR1 SEHNR and CDR2 FQNEAQ (reference sequence). The CDR3 is 15 amino acids. V lost 0 bases, J lost 2 bases, and 10 bases lay in between. The CDR3 DNA sequence: TGTGCCAGCAGCTTAGCTCCATCGGAGAACTATGGCTACACCTTC. It yields the protein CASSLAPSENYGYTF.

This clonotype was seen a few times. This rearrangement joins TRBV29-1 to TRBJ2-7, with D hard to call. Germline-derived CDR1 and CDR2 are SQVTM and ANQGSEA. This CDR3 comprises 12 residues. The germline V and J ends were trimmed by 4 bases and 4 bases, with 11 bases remaining between them. The CDR3 sequence is CSVALVRYEQYF. The CDR3 region has the DNA TGCAGCGTTGCCCTCGTCCGATACGAGCAGTACTTC.

This clonotype has a handful of counts. V usage is TRBV6-5 and J usage is TRBJ1-5; tentative D call: TRBD1 (6 bases). Looked up from germline, CDR1 is MNHEY and CDR2 is SVGAGI. The V gene lost 4 bases and the J gene lost 0 bases, with 13 bases spanning the gap. The CDR3 length is 16 residues. In nucleotides, the CDR3 is TGTGCCAGCAGTTTCGGGACACCCTATAGCAATCAGCCCCAGCATTTT. Its protein product is CASSFGTPYSNQPQHF.

This clonotype was detected a few times. The chain uses TRBV6-1 and TRBJ2-7; TRBD2 matches 8 bases. The CDR3 totals 14 residues. With V trimmed by 6 bases and J by 2 bases, 6 bases remained unmatched. Germline lookup yields CDR1 MNHNS and CDR2 SASEGT. CDR3 DNA: TGTGCCAGCAGGAGGGACGGGGGGGCCTACGAGCAGTACTTC. Protein: CASRRDGGAYEQYF.